One and the same sample provided the 8 T cell receptor beta chains below, sequenced in a study of molecular identifiers for immune sequencing clone quantification. MiXCR was run by TCRdb on the PCR reads, yielding one entry per CDR3 protein. The table shows more than 250,000 distinct CDR3 sequences, with around 21% occurring only once. The sample was naive CD8+ T cells from blood, with Jurkat cell RNA spiked in. Subset indicated: FACS-sorted CD8+CD4-CCR7+CD45RA+ naive T cells. These TCRs come from a human donor in good health. Some libraries in this study had Jurkat cell RNA spiked in.

In this sample, this clonotype turned up once. This may arise from a read error, as a much more abundant clone is one base away. The V and J genes are TRBV20-1 and TRBJ2-7; 9 bases agree with TRBD1. V shed 6 bases and J 8 bases; nucleotides not matched to a gene: 14. The CDR3 totals 14 residues. Per germline, CDR1 DFQATT and CDR2 SNEGSKA (reference sequence). As DNA, the CDR3 is TGCAGTGCCCGTCCCACGGGACAGGGTGACAAGCAGTACTTC. Its translation: CSARPTGQGDKQYF.

This clonotype has only one observation. An end of the junction does not agree with germline; a read error may underlie this. The chain couples TRBV4-3 to TRBJ2-5, with a weak D call TRBD1 (6 bases). The CDR3 loop spans 15 amino acids. Germline CDR1 and CDR2: LGHNA and YSLEER. The CDR3 is CACSQDSGDPETQYF. The CDR3 nucleotides are TGCGCCTGCAGCCAAGATTCAGGGGACCCAGAGACCCAGTACTTC.

This clonotype has just a few counts. The V gene is TRBV6-2 or TRBV6-3, the J gene TRBJ2-6; 9 positions match TRBD1. The V gene end was trimmed by 3 bases and the J gene end by 1 base; junction bases not matched to a gene: 7. Germline-derived CDR1 and CDR2 are MNHEY and SVGEGT. This CDR3 has 18 amino acids. This CDR3 is CASSYSYGQGSGANVLTF. For the CDR3, the DNA is TGTGCCAGCAGTTATTCATACGGACAGGGGTCTGGGGCCAACGTCCTGACTTTC.

This clonotype occurred a few times. At one boundary the junction diverges from the germline segment, which might be a read error. This chain joins TRBV14 and TRBJ2-7, with 8 bases matching TRBD1. The length of the CDR3 is 15 residues. Germline CDR1 SGHDN, CDR2 FVKESK. The CDR3 loop reads CASSQGWGQAYGQYF. CDR3 nucleotide sequence: TGTGCCAGCAGCCAAGGTTGGGGACAGGCCTACGGGCAGTACTTC.

As regards this clonotype: A read error is possible here, since a much larger clone lies one base away. J is TRBJ2-7 and V is TRBV28, with 8 bases aligning to TRBD1. V was clipped by 6 bases and J by 5 bases; unmatched bases: 9. Germline lookup yields CDR1 MDHEN and CDR2 SYDVKM. This CDR3 comprises 14 residues. The CDR3 sequence is CASRGQGASDEQYF. The CDR3 bases are TGTGCCAGCAGGGGGCAGGGGGCTTCCGACGAGCAGTACTTC.

This clonotype occurred many times. The V gene is TRBV28, the J gene TRBJ2-3; D may be TRBD2 (6 bases). This CDR3 spans 16 amino acids. The germline V gene encodes CDR1 MDHEN and CDR2 SYDVKM. V lost 6 bases and J lost 1, with 17 bases in between. CDR3: CASSLFTSHGTDTQYF. The CDR3 bases are TGTGCCAGCAGCCTCTTTACTAGCCATGGCACAGATACGCAGTATTTT.

This clonotype was counted at least ten times. The DNA for the CDR3 is TGTGCCAGCAGTTTCAGGGGCATGAACACTGAAGCTTTCTTT. It translates to CASSFRGMNTEAFF. The gene calls are TRBV28 and TRBJ1-1, with D tentatively TRBD1 (6 bases). In germline, CDR1 is MDHEN, CDR2 SYDVKM. The CDR3 runs to 14 residues. V lost 3 bases to trimming and J lost 0 bases, with 8 bases between them.

The V call is TRBV6-2 or TRBV6-3, the J call TRBJ2-3; 10 bases map to TRBD1. There are 15 residues in the CDR3. Germline V CDR1 and CDR2: MNHEY, SVGEGT. V was clipped by 5 bases and J by 0 bases; unmatched bases: 2. The CDR3 nucleotides are TGTGCCAGCAGTGGACAGGGGGTTAGCACAGATACGCAGTATTTT. It is translated as CASSGQGVSTDTQYF.